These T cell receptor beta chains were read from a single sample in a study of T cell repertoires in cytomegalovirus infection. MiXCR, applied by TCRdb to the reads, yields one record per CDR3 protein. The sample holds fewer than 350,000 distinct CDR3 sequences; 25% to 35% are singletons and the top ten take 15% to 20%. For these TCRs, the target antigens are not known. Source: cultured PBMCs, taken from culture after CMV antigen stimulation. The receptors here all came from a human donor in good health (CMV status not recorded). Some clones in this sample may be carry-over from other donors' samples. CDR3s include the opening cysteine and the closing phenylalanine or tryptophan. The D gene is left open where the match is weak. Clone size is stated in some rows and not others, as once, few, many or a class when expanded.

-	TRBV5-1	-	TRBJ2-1	CASSLGDGVSYNEQFF	TGCGCCAGCAGCTTGGGGGACGGGGTCTCCTACAATGAGCAGTTCTTC
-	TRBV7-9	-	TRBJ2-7	CASSLGTFSTYEQYF	TGTGCCAGCAGCTTAGGGACGTTCTCAACCTACGAGCAGTACTTC
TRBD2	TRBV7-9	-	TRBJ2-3	CASSRTSGGFRSTDTQYF	TGTGCCAGCAGCAGGACTAGCGGGGGTTTCCGGAGCACAGATACGCAGTATTTT
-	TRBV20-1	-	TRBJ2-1	CSARPPTGSSYNEQFF	TGCAGTGCTAGACCTCCGACGGGGAGCTCCTACAATGAGCAGTTCTTC
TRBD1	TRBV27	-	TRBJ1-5	CASSFDRGLRYSNQPQHF	TGCGCCAGCAGTTTTGACAGGGGGCTTCGGTATAGCAATCAGCCCCAGCATTTT
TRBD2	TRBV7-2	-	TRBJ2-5	CASSPGPAGGLETQYF	TGTGCCAGCAGCCCGGGACCAGCGGGAGGTCTAGAGACCCAGTACTTC
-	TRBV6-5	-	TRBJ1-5	CASSSLPAQDVTNQPQHF	TGTGCCAGCAGTTCCCTCCCGGCACAGGATGTTACCAATCAGCCCCAGCATTTT
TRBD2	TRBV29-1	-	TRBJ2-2	CFAVAGGPNTGELFF	TGCTTTGCGGTAGCGGGAGGCCCGAACACCGGGGAGCTGTTTTTT
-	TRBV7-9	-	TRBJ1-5	CASSLQSQPQHF	TGTGCCAGCAGCCTTCAATCTCAGCCCCAGCATTTT
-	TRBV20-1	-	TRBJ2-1	CSAREADTYNEQFF	TGCAGTGCTAGAGAAGCGGACACTTACAATGAGCAGTTCTTC
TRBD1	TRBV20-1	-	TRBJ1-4	CSAGGTGNEKLFF	TGCAGTGCTGGAGGGACAGGGAACGAAAAACTGTTTTTT
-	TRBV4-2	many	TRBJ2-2	CASSQLVLGNTGELFF	TGTGCCAGCAGCCAATTAGTACTTGGGAACACCGGGGAGCTGTTTTTT
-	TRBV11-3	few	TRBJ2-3	CASISLYYALYTDTQYF	TGTGCCAGCATCAGCTTATACTATGCTTTATACACAGATACGCAGTATTTT
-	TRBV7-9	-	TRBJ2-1	CASSIGTHGEQFF	TGTGCCAGCAGCATCGGGACACACGGCGAGCAGTTCTTC
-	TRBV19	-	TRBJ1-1	CASSRWGTEAFF	TGTGCCAGTAGTAGATGGGGGACTGAAGCTTTCTTT
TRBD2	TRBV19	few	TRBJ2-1	CASSLPGGSYNEQFF	TGTGCCAGTAGTCTCCCGGGAGGGTCCTACAATGAGCAGTTCTTC
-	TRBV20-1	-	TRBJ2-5	CSARDQQELKMKVAQYF	TGCAGTGCTAGAGATCAACAAGAACTAAAAATGAAAGTGGCCCAGTACTTC
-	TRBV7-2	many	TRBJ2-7	CASSKGLYYEQYF	TGTGCCAGCAGCAAGGGACTCTACTACGAGCAGTACTTC
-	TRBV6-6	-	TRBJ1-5	CASSYSRGQPQHF	TGTGCCAGCAGTTACTCTCGGGGCCAGCCCCAGCATTTT
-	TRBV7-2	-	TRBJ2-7	CASSLPGVQYF	TGTGCCAGCAGCTTGCCCGGGGTGCAGTACTTC
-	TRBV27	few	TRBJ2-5	CATRSTAGTQYF	TGTGCCACAAGGTCTACTGCGGGGACCCAGTACTTC
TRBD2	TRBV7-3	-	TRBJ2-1	CASSLSGNNYNEQFF	TGTGCCAGCAGCTTGAGCGGGAATAATTACAATGAGCAGTTCTTC
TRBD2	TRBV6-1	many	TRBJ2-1	CASSEALGGFNNEQFF	TGTGCCAGCAGTGAAGCGCTCGGGGGGTTCAACAATGAGCAGTTCTTC
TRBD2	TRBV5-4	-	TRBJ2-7	CASSPRLAGGVYEQYF	TGTGCCAGCAGCCCACGTCTAGCGGGAGGTGTTTACGAGCAGTACTTC
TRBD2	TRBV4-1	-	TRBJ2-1	CASSQDRSGSGGVESSYNEQFF	TGCGCCAGCAGCCAAGATCGGTCAGGTAGCGGGGGGGTGGAAAGCTCCTACAATGAGCAGTTCTTC
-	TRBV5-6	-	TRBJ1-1	CASSWGQGMGAGAFF	TGTGCCAGCAGCTGGGGGCAGGGTATGGGTGCCGGAGCTTTCTTT
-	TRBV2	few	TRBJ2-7	CASSESRLPYEQYF	TGTGCCAGCAGTGAATCCAGGCTACCCTACGAGCAGTACTTC
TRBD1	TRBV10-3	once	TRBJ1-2	CAISLDRASRGYTF	TGTGCCATCAGTCTAGACAGGGCCAGCAGGGGCTACACCTTC